This T cell receptor (beta chain) was identified in a study of Ad26.COV2.S vaccination and SARS-CoV-2 variants. V was shortened by 6 bases and J by 4 bases, with 15 bases between the two germline ends. The CDR3 covers 14 residues. CDR1 is MNHEY and CDR2 is SMNVEV in the germline V gene (reference sequence). Profiling relied on immunoSEQ multiplex PCR, and the TCRdb table lists in-frame clones only, not all of them. The sample contains more than 250,000 clones, about 89% of which appear only once. Stated treatment: 15 to 20 received Ad26.COV2.S at low or high dose, single or two shots; roughly five received placebo; per-sample allocation not given. Sampling was performed 63 days after the first vaccine or placebo injection.

The origin of this receptor is a person between 18 and 65 years old who received the Ad26.COV2.S COVID-19 vaccine or a placebo. This material consisted of peripheral blood, taken in a trial of Ad26.COV2.S vaccine versus placebo. J is TRBJ2-5 and V is TRBV27, with D possibly TRBD2 on 5 matching bases. The CDR3 sequence: CASRRAGVRETQYF. CDR3 in DNA: TGTGCCAGCAGAAGGGCCGGGGTGCGAGAGACCCAGTACTTC.